The present T cell receptor beta chain was sequenced within a study of blood T cell repertoires in COVID-19. V shed 3 bases and J 0 bases; nucleotides not matched to a gene: 4. The CDR3 length is 16 residues. CDR1 is KGHSH and CDR2 is LQKENI in the germline V gene. Profiled with immunoSEQ multiplex PCR; TCRdb holds only in-frame clones, not every one. The data contain 300,000 to 350,000 clones, 65% to 85% of them singletons. The source is a man aged 25-40 years with active or convalescent COVID-19. Material for sequencing was peripheral blood. The chain couples TRBV18 to TRBJ2-2, with 7 bases identical to TRBD2. This CDR3 is CASSPLAGANTGELFF. CDR3 nucleotides: TGTGCCAGCTCACCCTTAGCGGGCGCGAACACCGGGGAGCTGTTTTTT.